This TCR beta chain was found in a study of T-cell reconstitution after alpha-beta-depleted transplantation in children. TCRbeta library preparation incorporated unique molecular identifiers. MiXCR, applied by TCRdb to the PCR reads, yields one record per CDR3 protein. The data hold around 800,000 distinct CDR3 sequences, with roughly 15% observed a single time. V lost 1 base and J lost 0, with 10 bases in between. This CDR3 has 15 residues. The V gene's germline CDR1 is SGHVS and CDR2 FNYEAQ. This clonotype was sampled from a male patient between 10 and 17 years old who had a stem cell transplant for acute lymphoblastic leukemia, so the T cells may come from the graft donor. V gene TRBV7-6 combines with J gene TRBJ2-7, with a tentative D call TRBD2 (5 bases). The sample consisted of PBMCs, mostly from graft donor cells, taken 360 days after TCRalphabeta/CD19-depleted stem cell transplant. CDR3 in DNA: TGTGCCAGCAGCTTAGTCAAGCGGTTCTCCTACGAGCAGTACTTC. It is translated as CASSLVKRFSYEQYF.